This entry lists 21 T cell receptor beta chains sequenced from one sample in a study of cytomegalovirus exposure and HLA in healthy donors. Primers: 60 Vbeta forward and 13 Jbeta reverse. Using immunoSEQ multiplex PCR, the repertoire was profiled, and TCRdb retains in-frame clones only, with some absent. The table includes around 100,000 clones, roughly three quarters detected once. The sample consisted of PBMCs. These receptors were collected from a man between 35 and 55 years old in good health and CMV-seropositive.

The CDR3 sequence: CASSSSPAGYGYTF. DNA of the CDR3: TGCGCCAGCAGCTCTTCTCCTGCGGGGTATGGCTACACCTTC. J is TRBJ1-2 and V is TRBV5-1; D uncertain. Germline lookup yields CDR1 SGHRS and CDR2 YFSETQ. Deletions cut 3 bases from V and 5 bases from J, with 14 bases between. The CDR3 contains 14 residues. The whole variable domain, filled in from reference TRBV5-1 and TRBJ1-2, reads KAGVTQTPRYLIKTRGQQVTLSCSPISGHRSVSWYQQTPGQGLQFLFEYFSETQRNKGNFPGRFSGRQFSNSRSEMNVSTLELGDSALYLCASSSSPAGYGYTFGSGTRLTVV.

The genes are TRBV5-1 and TRBJ2-5; 8 positions match TRBD2. Unmatched junction bases numbered 6, after V lost 4 bases and J lost 1 base. The CDR3 sequence is 15 residues long. Looked up from germline, CDR1 is SGHRS and CDR2 is YFSETQ. In DNA form, the CDR3 reads TGCGCCAGCAGCCGAGACGGGGGGGGCCAAGAGACCCAGTACTTC. It codes for CASSRDGGGQETQYF.

This clone was detected a few times. The rearrangement uses TRBV2 and TRBJ1-3; possible D gene TRBD1, 5 bases. Per germline, CDR1 SNHLY and CDR2 FYNNEI. V gave up 1 base and J gave up 3 bases, with 10 bases separating them. The CDR3 length is 15 residues. In nucleotides, the CDR3 is TGTGCCAGCAGTGAAGTCAGGGCTGGTGGAAACACCATATATTTT. Translating it yields CASSEVRAGGNTIYF.

The chain combines TRBV28 with TRBJ2-1; 7 nucleotides align to TRBD1. In germline, CDR1 is MDHEN, CDR2 SYDVKM. This CDR3 contains 15 residues. V lost 8 bases to trimming and J lost 5 bases; unmatched junction nucleotides: 12. CDR3 amino acids: CASQNPGTANNEQFF. CDR3 bases: TGTGCCAGCCAAAACCCCGGGACAGCCAACAATGAGCAGTTCTTC.

This clone was detected only once. This chain joins TRBV23-1 and TRBJ2-7, with TRBD2 identical over 8 bases. TRBV23-1 is an ORF, with its function uncertain. The CDR3 contains 17 residues. V dropped 3 bases and J dropped 5; count of bases not matched to a gene: 15. As DNA, the CDR3 is TGCGCCAGCAGTCATTTTCCCGGGGGGGGGCGCACCCACGAGCAGTACGTC. It encodes CASSHFPGGGRTHEQYV.

V and J are TRBV18 and TRBJ1-3; possibly TRBD1 for D (5 bases). The ends were cut back, 3 bases at V and 4 bases at J, with 7 bases in the middle. Germline CDR1 reads KGHSH; CDR2 reads LQKENI. The CDR3 sequence is 13 residues long. In DNA, the CDR3 is TGTGCCAGCTCACCGGACACAGGAAACACCATATATTTT. Amino acids: CASSPDTGNTIYF. The full variable domain, rest sourced from reference TRBV18 and TRBJ1-3, is NAGVMQNPRHLVRRRGQEARLRCSPMKGHSHVYWYRQLPEEGLKFMVYLQKENIIDESGMPKERFSAEFPKEGPSILRIQQVVRGDSAAYFCASSPDTGNTIYFGEGSWLTVV.

The CDR3 sequence is CASSNRDRGAFF. The CDR3 region has the DNA TGTGCCAGCAGCAACCGGGACAGGGGTGCTTTCTTT. The rearrangement uses TRBV6-5 and TRBJ1-1; TRBD1 aligns across 10 bases. CDR3 size: 12 residues. Germline V lookup: CDR1 MNHEY, CDR2 SVGAGI. J gave up 11 bases and V 6 bases, and 6 bases lay outside the gene matches.

This clone was observed a few times. CDR3 DNA sequence: TGTGCCAGCAGTAGCGACTCAACCTCTGGAAACACCATATATTTT. This sequence encodes CASSSDSTSGNTIYF. The chain employs TRBV2 and TRBJ1-3; D not certain. V lost 5 bases and J 0 bases, leaving 11 bases between the germline ends. The CDR3 contains 15 residues. Germline assignment: CDR1 SNHLY and CDR2 FYNNEI.

The rearrangement joins TRBV6-4 to TRBJ2-1, with D perhaps TRBD2 (6 bases). CDR1 and CDR2 from the germline V gene are MRHNA and SNTAGT. The V end lost 6 bases, the J end lost 4 bases, and 7 bases lay between the germline ends. The CDR3 is made up of 12 amino acids. The CDR3: CASRGGYNEQFF. CDR3 in DNA: TGTGCCAGCAGGGGGGGATACAATGAGCAGTTCTTC.

The V gene is TRBV5-1, the J gene TRBJ2-7; TRBD1 matches at 11 bases. CDR1 and CDR2 (germline): SGHRS, YFSETQ. The trim removed 3 bases at V and 2 bases at J, leaving 1 base unmatched. This CDR3 region has 14 residues. This CDR3 is CASSWGQGAYEQYV. CDR3 in DNA: TGCGCCAGCAGCTGGGGACAGGGGGCCTACGAGCAGTACGTC.

The chain links TRBV9 to TRBJ1-1; D remains ambiguous. The CDR3 is 12 amino acids. The germline V and J ends were trimmed by 3 bases and 9 bases, with 12 bases remaining between them. Germline CDR1 reads SGDLS; CDR2 reads YYNGEE. The DNA of the CDR3 is TGTGCCAGCAGCGGGCCTTTCGGGAAAGCTTTCTTT. Its translation is CASSGPFGKAFF. The whole variable domain, filled in from reference TRBV9 and TRBJ1-1, reads DSGVTQTPKHLITATGQRVTLRCSPRSGDLSVYWYQQSLDQGLQFLIQYYNGEERAKGNILERFSAQQFPDLHSELNLSSLELGDSALYFCASSGPFGKAFFGQGTRLTVV.

The chain couples TRBV6-5 to TRBJ1-5, with D unclear. The CDR3 has 13 residues. V dropped 5 bases and J dropped 5 bases, with 10 bases sitting between them. Germline CDR1 reads MNHEY; CDR2 reads SVGAGI. CDR3 residues: CASSRVRDQPQHF. CDR3 in DNA: TGTGCCAGCAGTCGGGTTCGGGATCAGCCCCAGCATTTT.

This chain uses TRBV10-1 with TRBJ1-1, with 9 bases aligning to TRBD1. There are 16 residues in the CDR3. V lost 0 bases and J lost 5; bases outside the gene matches: 7. Per the germline V gene, CDR1 is WNHNN and CDR2 is SYGVQD (reference sequence). The CDR3 is CASSESGKQGATEAFF. CDR3 sequence (DNA): TGCGCCAGCAGTGAGTCGGGAAAACAGGGGGCAACTGAAGCTTTCTTT.

The CDR3 protein is CASSEPLAGEQYF. The CDR3 bases are TGTGCCAGCAGTGAACCTCTGGCGGGGGAGCAGTACTTC. This chain joins TRBV2 and TRBJ2-7; D is perhaps TRBD2 (6 bases). The V end was cut by 2 bases, the J end by 7 bases, with 12 bases between. The CDR3 consists of 13 residues. The germline CDR1 and CDR2 sequences are SNHLY and FYNNEI.

The chain is built from TRBV19 and TRBJ1-5; the D is unclear. The length of the CDR3 is 14 residues. V lost 2 bases and J 4 bases, leaving 9 bases between the germline ends. CDR1 is LNHDA, CDR2 SQIVND, per germline (reference sequence). For the CDR3, the DNA is TGTGCCAGTAGTATAAAACACCATAATCAGCCCCAGCATTTT. Amino acid sequence: CASSIKHHNQPQHF.

This chain links TRBV9 with TRBJ1-2, with D maybe TRBD1 (6 bases). The germline CDR1 and CDR2 sequences are SGDLS and YYNGEE. The CDR3 consists of 14 residues. Deletions cut 3 bases from V and 4 bases from J, with 13 bases between. CDR3 loop: CASSERDNPYGYTF. The CDR3 DNA is TGTGCCAGCAGCGAGAGGGACAACCCCTATGGCTACACCTTC. The full variable domain, its missing parts supplied by reference TRBV9 and TRBJ1-2, is DSGVTQTPKHLITATGQRVTLRCSPRSGDLSVYWYQQSLDQGLQFLIQYYNGEERAKGNILERFSAQQFPDLHSELNLSSLELGDSALYFCASSERDNPYGYTFGSGTRLTVV.

The rearrangement joins TRBV28 to TRBJ2-7; D is undetermined. The CDR3 is 14 amino acids. Trimming cost V 7 bases and J 0 bases, with 13 bases left between them. Germline CDR1 and CDR2: MDHEN and SYDVKM. The CDR3 sequence: CASMESYRSYEQYF. The CDR3 DNA reads TGTGCCAGCATGGAGTCTTACCGCTCCTACGAGCAGTACTTC.

The sample holds one count of this clone. The chain combines TRBV5-1 with TRBJ2-3; 12 nucleotides match TRBD2. In germline, CDR1 is SGHRS, CDR2 YFSETQ. This CDR3 spans 17 amino acids. The trim removed 1 base at V and 5 bases at J, leaving 8 bases unmatched. DNA for the CDR3: TGCGCCAGCAGCTTGTGGGGGACTAGCGGGCAATTAGATACGCAGTATTTT. Amino acids: CASSLWGTSGQLDTQYF.

V usage is TRBV6-6 and J usage is TRBJ2-1; 8 bases are shared with TRBD1. The length of the CDR3 is 16 residues. Looked up from germline, CDR1 is MNHNY and CDR2 is SVGAGI (reference sequence). With V trimmed by 6 bases and J by 0 bases, 7 bases remained unmatched. The CDR3 here is CASRHPGQVSYNEQFF. The CDR3 DNA reads as TGTGCCAGCAGGCACCCGGGACAGGTCTCCTACAATGAGCAGTTCTTC.

J is TRBJ2-5 and V is TRBV2; tentatively, D is TRBD1 (6 bases). Germline CDR1 SNHLY, CDR2 FYNNEI. The CDR3 sequence is 15 residues long. Between the trimmed V and J ends, which lost 6 bases and 5 bases, there was a span of 19 bases. The CDR3 sequence is CASRASTGHRETQYF. For the CDR3, the DNA is TGTGCCAGCAGGGCCTCCACAGGGCACCGGGAGACCCAGTACTTC.

This clone has only a few counts. The chain carries TRBV5-4 and TRBJ1-1, with a possible D match to TRBD1 (6 bases). The CDR3 spans 14 residues. The ends were cut back, 4 bases at V and 1 base at J, with 11 bases in the middle. Germline V gene data show CDR1 as SGHNT and CDR2 as YYREEE (reference sequence). As DNA, the CDR3 is TGTGCCAGCAGCGTAACAGGGAGGAACACTGAAGCTTTCTTT. Translating it yields CASSVTGRNTEAFF.